The rows below give T cell receptor beta chains drawn from one sample of a study of blood T cell repertoires in COVID-19. Profiling relied on immunoSEQ multiplex PCR, and the TCRdb table lists in-frame clones only, not all of them. The sample comprises around 120,000 clones, approximately 71% of which are singletons, and roughly 2% rests with the top ten. Source material: peripheral blood. Every receptor here comes from an older woman with acute or convalescent COVID-19. Both conserved end residues are part of each CDR3. D genes are given only for firm matches. Only some rows state a clone size, as once, few, many or a class for expanded clones.

V	J	D	size	CDR3	DNA
TRBV7-3	TRBJ2-1	TRBD1	-	CASATGQGQEQFF	TGTGCCAGCGCCACGGGACAGGGCCAGGAGCAGTTCTTC
TRBV10-2	TRBJ1-1	TRBD1	-	CASSESTGMGTEAFF	TGCGCCAGCAGTGAGTCGACAGGGATGGGCACTGAAGCTTTCTTT
TRBV6-5	TRBJ1-2	-	-	CASSPGIAYLYGYTF	TGTGCCAGCAGTCCTGGTATAGCCTATCTCTATGGCTACACCTTC
TRBV27	TRBJ1-5	TRBD1	-	CASSPWTGAGNQPQHF	TGTGCCAGCAGTCCTTGGACAGGGGCTGGCAATCAGCCCCAGCATTTT
TRBV7-3	TRBJ2-3	TRBD2	-	CASSLGSAGGKTDTQYF	TGTGCCAGCAGCTTAGGGTCGGCGGGAGGGAAGACAGATACGCAGTATTTT
TRBV6-6	TRBJ2-7	TRBD2	-	CASSPWRGDFLSYEQYF	TGTGCCAGCAGTCCGTGGCGGGGGGACTTCCTCTCCTACGAGCAGTACTTC
TRBV10-1	TRBJ1-3	-	few	CASGPSSGNTIYF	TGCGCCAGCGGGCCCAGCTCTGGAAACACCATATATTTT
TRBV15	TRBJ2-3	-	-	CATSGRGRGRLDTQYF	TGTGCCACCAGCGGGCGCGGGCGGGGGCGATTGGATACGCAGTATTTT
TRBV5-6	TRBJ2-7	-	-	CASSWGRINYEQYF	TGTGCCAGCAGCTGGGGCCGGATCAACTACGAGCAGTACTTC
TRBV6-6	TRBJ2-2	TRBD2	-	CASSYWGGNTGELFF	TGTGCCAGCAGTTACTGGGGGGGAAACACCGGGGAGCTGTTTTTT
TRBV6-6	TRBJ2-2	TRBD1	-	CASSAPGQGHTGELFF	TGTGCCAGCAGTGCTCCGGGACAGGGTCACACCGGGGAGCTGTTTTTT
TRBV2	TRBJ2-1	-	-	CASSVISAIEQFF	TGTGCCAGCAGTGTTATTAGCGCCATTGAGCAGTTCTTC
TRBV5-4	TRBJ2-7	TRBD1	few	CASSTSTGTYEQYF	TGTGCCAGCAGCACCTCGACAGGGACCTACGAGCAGTACTTC
TRBV28	TRBJ1-5	-	few	CASRPGPNQPQHF	TGTGCCAGCCGGCCAGGGCCCAATCAGCCCCAGCATTTT
TRBV6-5	TRBJ1-4	TRBD1	-	CASSPRTGAREKLFF	TGTGCCAGCAGTCCCCGGACAGGGGCCAGGGAAAAACTGTTTTTT
TRBV28	TRBJ2-7	TRBD1	once	CASTSQGGIYEQYF	TGTGCCAGCACTTCACAGGGGGGTATTTACGAGCAGTACTTC
TRBV5-1	TRBJ2-3	-	-	CASSLSTASGGTQYF	TGCGCCAGCAGCTTGTCAACGGCCTCAGGAGGGACGCAGTATTTT
TRBV15	TRBJ1-2	-	once	CATSIDGGNYGYTF	TGTGCCACCAGCATAGACGGGGGAAACTATGGCTACACCTTC
TRBV9	TRBJ1-1	-	-	CASSVAVNTEAFF	TGTGCCAGCAGCGTAGCTGTGAACACTGAAGCTTTCTTT
TRBV6-5	TRBJ2-1	-	once	CASSYSIAGVGEQFF	TGTGCCAGCAGTTACTCGATTGCAGGGGTCGGTGAGCAGTTCTTC
TRBV3-1/TRBV3-2	TRBJ2-7	-	-	CASSQDLTGEQYF	TGTGCCAGCAGCCAGGACCTGACGGGGGAGCAGTACTTC
TRBV4-2	TRBJ1-4	TRBD1	few	CASKEHTGAEKLFF	TGTGCCAGCAAGGAGCACACAGGGGCGGAAAAACTGTTTTTT
TRBV6-1	TRBJ2-7	-	-	CASSEGPGIYEQYF	TGTGCCAGCAGTGAAGGCCCCGGGATCTACGAGCAGTACTTC
TRBV29-1	TRBJ1-1	-	few	CSVGAQDKNTEAFF	TGCAGCGTTGGGGCTCAGGACAAGAACACTGAAGCTTTCTTT
TRBV4-1	TRBJ1-1	-	few	CASSRGTGGTEAFF	TGCGCCAGCAGCCGAGGAACAGGAGGGACTGAAGCTTTCTTT
TRBV13	TRBJ1-2	-	-	CASTFLGKANYGYTF	TGTGCCAGCACCTTCCTAGGAAAAGCTAACTATGGCTACACCTTC
TRBV11-2	TRBJ1-1	-	-	CASSLLGSEAFF	TGTGCCAGCAGCTTGTTGGGCTCTGAAGCTTTCTTT
TRBV6-5	TRBJ1-1	-	-	CASSYPNSEAFF	TGTGCCAGCAGTTACCCCAACAGTGAAGCTTTCTTT
TRBV11-2	TRBJ1-3	TRBD1	-	CASSDRQGLGNTIYF	TGTGCCAGCAGCGACCGACAGGGGTTGGGAAACACCATATATTTT
TRBV6-5	TRBJ2-2	-	few	CASSYSAENTGELFF	TGTGCCAGCAGTTACTCGGCGGAGAACACCGGGGAGCTGTTTTTT
TRBV30	TRBJ2-7	-	-	CAWTPGVGGGYEQYF	TGTGCCTGGACCCCCGGGGTAGGGGGTGGCTACGAGCAGTACTTC
TRBV19	TRBJ1-5	TRBD1	few	CASIPDRGATNQPQHF	TGTGCCAGTATACCCGACAGGGGGGCTACCAATCAGCCCCAGCATTTT
TRBV5-6	TRBJ1-6	-	-	CASSLARGTYNSPLHF	TGTGCCAGCAGCTTGGCCAGGGGTACCTATAATTCACCCCTCCACTTT
TRBV2	TRBJ2-7	-	few	CASNQNYEQYF	TGTGCCAGCAATCAAAACTACGAGCAGTACTTC
TRBV6-2/TRBV6-3	TRBJ1-2	-	few	CASSLDLPRGYTF	TGTGCCAGCAGTTTGGACTTACCTCGGGGCTACACCTTC
TRBV20-1	TRBJ2-3	-	-	CSASPGADTQYF	TGCAGTGCTAGTCCCGGTGCAGATACGCAGTATTTT
TRBV6-2/TRBV6-3	TRBJ2-3	-	-	CASSLHTDTQYF	TGTGCCAGCAGCCTCCACACAGATACGCAGTATTTT
TRBV7-9	TRBJ2-7	TRBD1	-	CASSFGQGWPYEQYF	TGTGCCAGCAGCTTTGGACAGGGGTGGCCCTACGAGCAGTACTTC
TRBV3-1/TRBV3-2	TRBJ2-5	-	-	CASSQDAGFGTQYF	TGTGCCAGCAGCCAAGATGCGGGGTTCGGGACCCAGTACTTC
TRBV7-2	TRBJ1-5	-	-	CASSLDRNQPQHF	TGTGCCAGCAGCTTAGACAGAAATCAGCCCCAGCATTTT
TRBV4-1	TRBJ2-5	TRBD2	few	CASSRLLAETQYF	TGCGCCAGCAGCCGCCTACTAGCGGAGACCCAGTACTTC
TRBV30	TRBJ2-5	TRBD2	-	CAWNPGGGTAAQETQYF	TGTGCCTGGAATCCGGGGGGGGGTACAGCTGCCCAAGAGACCCAGTACTTC
TRBV28	TRBJ2-2	-	-	CASGLLTGELFF	TGTGCCAGCGGACTGCTAACCGGGGAGCTGTTTTTT
TRBV5-5	TRBJ1-1	TRBD1	-	CASSPGQGEREAFF	TGTGCCAGCAGCCCCGGACAGGGTGAGCGTGAAGCTTTCTTT
TRBV4-1	TRBJ1-2	-	many	CASSQSLRGSALGGYTF	TGCGCCAGCAGCCAATCTCTTCGGGGGAGCGCCCTGGGAGGCTACACCTTC
TRBV11-2	TRBJ2-7	TRBD2	-	CASSLDLASGGEYEQYF	TGTGCCAGCAGCTTAGATCTGGCTAGCGGGGGGGAATACGAGCAGTACTTC
TRBV9	TRBJ2-5	TRBD1	-	CASSVMGQGKETQYF	TGTGCCAGCAGCGTAATGGGACAGGGGAAAGAGACCCAGTACTTC
TRBV18	TRBJ1-1	-	-	CASSTTHRARATEAFF	TGTGCCAGCTCAACTACTCACAGGGCTCGTGCCACTGAAGCTTTCTTT
TRBV6-5	TRBJ1-2	-	-	CASSYSRDIAWGYTF	TGTGCCAGCAGTTACTCCCGGGATATAGCATGGGGCTACACCTTC
TRBV28	TRBJ2-1	TRBD2	-	CASIGASGSSYNEQFF	TGTGCCAGCATTGGGGCTAGCGGGTCCTCCTACAATGAGCAGTTCTTC
TRBV12-5	TRBJ1-1	-	-	CASGLVIGSTEAFF	TGTGCTAGTGGTTTGGTAATAGGGAGCACTGAAGCTTTCTTT
TRBV6-5	TRBJ2-2	-	few	CASDSGRTGELFF	TGTGCCAGCGATTCTGGGCGCACCGGGGAGCTGTTTTTT